A selection of T cell receptor beta chains follows, all from one sample in a study of long-term antiretroviral therapy in people with HIV. Assay: immunoSEQ multiplex PCR; the TCRdb copy retains only in-frame clones and omits some. Of 20,000 or so clones listed, around 81% are singletons. The input for sequencing was unsorted PBMCs, taken 0.1 years before starting antiretroviral therapy. The receptor source for this set is a man in his forties with HIV. Each CDR3 is given with its conserved first and last residue. The D gene is left open where the match is weak. Part of the rows lack a size; the others show once, few, many or a class for expanded clones.

V	D	J	size	CDR3	DNA
TRBV4-1	NA	TRBJ1-5	NA	CASSQDYKTVDSNQPQHF	TGCGCCAGCAGCCAAGATTATAAGACAGTAGATAGCAATCAGCCCCAGCATTTT
TRBV5-5	NA	TRBJ1-2	NA	CASTTGGWYGYTF	TGTGCCAGCACCACTGGAGGATGGTATGGCTACACCTTC
TRBV5-1	NA	TRBJ2-5	NA	CASSLVGTPQETQYF	TGCGCCAGCAGCTTGGTTGGGACCCCACAAGAGACCCAGTACTTC
TRBV29-1	TRBD2	TRBJ2-1	NA	CSVRRGSYNEQFF	TGCAGCGTTAGGCGGGGGAGCTACAATGAGCAGTTCTTC
TRBV18	NA	TRBJ2-5	NA	CASSPVGGFETQYF	TGTGCCAGCTCACCGGTAGGGGGGTTTGAGACCCAGTACTTC
TRBV29-1	NA	TRBJ2-1	NA	CSVKTGKQFF	TGCAGCGTTAAGACAGGCAAGCAGTTCTTC
TRBV6-6	NA	TRBJ2-1	NA	CASSYRVMDPEQFF	TGTGCCAGCAGTTACAGGGTAATGGATCCTGAGCAGTTCTTC
TRBV5-1	TRBD2	TRBJ2-5	NA	CASSLGGRAWETQYF	TGCGCCAGCAGCTTGGGCGGGAGGGCCTGGGAGACCCAGTACTTC
TRBV4-3	NA	TRBJ2-4	NA	CASSPRRGNIQYF	TGCGCCAGCAGCCCCAGGAGGGGGAACATTCAGTACTTC
TRBV2	NA	TRBJ2-3	NA	CASSDQERATDTQYF	TGTGCCAGCAGTGACCAGGAGCGGGCCACAGATACGCAGTATTTT
TRBV10-2	TRBD1	TRBJ2-7	NA	CASSDTGTGAYEQYF	TGCGCCAGCAGCGATACCGGGACAGGGGCGTACGAGCAGTACTTC
TRBV6-5	NA	TRBJ1-6	NA	CASRTPGPPNSPLHF	TGTGCCAGCAGAACACCGGGACCACCTAATTCACCCCTCCACTTT
TRBV29-1	NA	TRBJ2-2	NA	CSVKERTIPNTGELFF	TGCAGCGTTAAGGAACGGACTATTCCGAACACCGGGGAGCTGTTTTTT
TRBV4-2	TRBD2	TRBJ2-5	NA	CASSKGGLEIETQYF	TGTGCCAGCAGCAAAGGGGGACTAGAGATAGAGACCCAGTACTTC
TRBV5-5	TRBD1	TRBJ1-2	NA	CASSPLTGDYGYTF	TGTGCCAGCAGCCCCCTTACAGGGGACTATGGCTACACCTTC
TRBV29-1	TRBD1	TRBJ2-1	NA	CSLAGGIGTADEQFF	TGCAGCCTTGCAGGGGGAATTGGGACAGCGGATGAGCAGTTCTTC
TRBV2	NA	TRBJ1-1	NA	CASSDGVSTEAFF	TGTGCCAGCAGTGACGGGGTGAGCACTGAAGCTTTCTTT
TRBV5-4	NA	TRBJ1-6	NA	CASSRQGNSPLHF	TGTGCCAGCAGCCGCCAGGGGAATTCACCCCTCCACTTT
TRBV4-3	NA	TRBJ1-2	NA	CASSQDEGVHGYTF	TGCGCCAGCAGCCAAGATGAGGGCGTACATGGCTACACCTTC
TRBV27	NA	TRBJ1-4	once	CASSGGLGTIGNEKLFF	TGTGCCAGCAGCGGGGGATTAGGGACAATCGGTAATGAAAAACTGTTTTTT
TRBV18	NA	TRBJ2-5	NA	CASLGQFGEETQYF	TGTGCCAGCTTAGGACAATTCGGGGAAGAGACCCAGTACTTC
TRBV5-1	TRBD1	TRBJ2-5	NA	CASRPRQGAGETQYF	TGCGCCAGCAGGCCACGACAGGGGGCGGGAGAGACCCAGTACTTC
TRBV7-9	NA	TRBJ2-1	NA	CASQGPRGNEQFF	TGTGCCAGCCAGGGCCCCCGAGGGAATGAGCAGTTCTTC
TRBV18	NA	TRBJ2-6	NA	CASSPRELSLSGANVLTF	TGTGCCAGCTCACCAAGAGAGCTCTCCCTCTCTGGGGCCAACGTCCTGACTTTC
TRBV7-9	NA	TRBJ1-1	NA	CASSLSGALNTEAFF	TGTGCCAGCAGCTTATCGGGGGCCTTGAACACTGAAGCTTTCTTT
TRBV18	TRBD1	TRBJ1-4	NA	CASSPGQGAEKLFF	TGTGCCAGCTCCCCCGGACAGGGGGCGGAAAAACTGTTTTTT